One sample yielded the 27 T cell receptor beta chains listed below, sequenced in a study of cytomegalovirus exposure and HLA in healthy donors. The PCR ran on 60 Vbeta and 13 Jbeta primers. Produced via immunoSEQ multiplex PCR; TCRdb's table is partial and in-frame only. The listing records about 74,000 clones. Sequenced sample: PBMCs. These receptors came from a female donor in good health and CMV-seropositive.

This rearrangement joins TRBV4-1 to TRBJ2-3; 10 bases fit TRBD2. CDR1 MGHRA and CDR2 YSYEKL come from the germline V gene. Unmatched junction bases numbered 6, after V lost 0 bases and J lost 0 bases. The CDR3 loop spans 18 amino acids. CDR3 in amino acids: CASSQDQASGSSTDTQYF. CDR3 DNA: TGCGCCAGCAGCCAAGATCAGGCTAGCGGGAGCAGCACAGATACGCAGTATTTT.

The chain carries TRBV2 and TRBJ2-5; TRBD1 aligns across 8 bases. Germline assignment: CDR1 SNHLY and CDR2 FYNNEI. V was pared by 11 bases and J by 0 bases, with 8 bases of the junction left unmatched. The CDR3 consists of 14 residues. The CDR3 protein is CAGRTGRYQETQYF. CDR3 in DNA: TGTGCCGGACGGACAGGGAGGTACCAAGAGACCCAGTACTTC. The complete variable domain, with remaining parts taken from reference TRBV2 and TRBJ2-5, reads EPEVTQTPSHQVTQMGQEVILRCVPISNHLYFYWYRQILGQKVEFLVSFYNNEISEKSEIFDDQFSVERPDGSNFTLKIRSTKLEDSAMYFCAGRTGRYQETQYFGPGTRLLVL.

This chain connects TRBV9 to TRBJ1-2; possible D gene TRBD1, 6 bases. CDR3 size: 14 residues. Between the trimmed V and J ends, which lost 0 bases and 4 bases, there was a span of 10 bases. The germline V gene encodes CDR1 SGDLS and CDR2 YYNGEE. CDR3 protein: CASSVDREGYGYTF. CDR3 DNA sequence: TGTGCCAGCAGCGTAGACAGGGAGGGCTATGGCTACACCTTC. The full variable domain, in which reference TRBV9 and TRBJ1-2 provide the parts outside the CDR3, is DSGVTQTPKHLITATGQRVTLRCSPRSGDLSVYWYQQSLDQGLQFLIQYYNGEERAKGNILERFSAQQFPDLHSELNLSSLELGDSALYFCASSVDREGYGYTFGSGTRLTVV.

The chain couples TRBV28 to TRBJ2-7; no clear D. Per germline, CDR1 MDHEN and CDR2 SYDVKM. V was trimmed by 6 bases and J by 3 bases, leaving 9 bases between them. This CDR3 spans 12 amino acids. The DNA of the CDR3 is TGTGCCAGCAGCCCCCCATTCTACGAGCAGTACTTC. It codes for CASSPPFYEQYF.

The chain is built from TRBV5-4 and TRBJ1-1; D uncertain. Germline values: CDR1 SGHNT, CDR2 YYREEE (reference sequence). V was trimmed by 3 bases and J by 0 bases, leaving 9 bases between them. The CDR3 has 14 residues. This CDR3 reads CASSSEQLNTEAFF. For the CDR3, the DNA is TGTGCCAGCAGCTCAGAACAGTTGAACACTGAAGCTTTCTTT.

The chain recombines TRBV5-1 with TRBJ2-2; the match to TRBD2 covers 8 bases. This CDR3 comprises 15 residues. CDR1 and CDR2 (germline): SGHRS, YFSETQ. With V trimmed by 4 bases and J by 7 bases, 9 bases remained unmatched. The CDR3 nucleotides read TGCGCCAGCAGCCTTAGCGGGACCCTTAACGGGGAGCTGTTTTTT. It yields the protein CASSLSGTLNGELFF.

V and J are TRBV5-4 and TRBJ1-2; unclear D gene. The CDR3 is made up of 13 amino acids. Germline V gene lookup returns CDR1 SGHNT and CDR2 YYREEE (reference sequence). Trimming removed 0 bases from V and 2 bases from J, with 5 bases in between. This chain's CDR3 is CASSLVSNYGYTF. In DNA form, the CDR3 reads TGTGCCAGCAGCTTGGTATCCAACTATGGCTACACCTTC.

The V gene is TRBV28, the J gene TRBJ2-5, with a possible D match to TRBD2 (6 bases). Germline loops: CDR1 MDHEN, CDR2 SYDVKM. V dropped 3 bases and J dropped 5 bases, with 13 bases sitting between them. The CDR3 is made up of 14 amino acids. The CDR3 reads CASSLPAGGETQYF. The CDR3 DNA reads TGTGCCAGCAGTTTGCCCGCAGGAGGGGAGACCCAGTACTTC.

A word on this clone: The same CDR3 arises from other DNA sequences in this sample as well. The chain couples TRBV7-9 to TRBJ1-6, with 8 positions matching TRBD1. The germline CDR1 and CDR2 sequences are SEHNR and FQNEAQ (reference sequence). CDR3 length equals 14 residues. Losses at the gene ends were 3 bases for V and 6 bases for J; bases not matched to a gene: 1. The CDR3 sequence: CASSLTGVNSPLHF. The CDR3 DNA reads as TGTGCCAGCAGCTTGACAGGGGTTAATTCACCCCTCCACTTT. The full variable domain, completed using reference TRBV7-9 and TRBJ1-6, is DTGVSQNPRHKITKRGQNVTFRCDPISEHNRLYWYRQTLGQGPEFLTYFQNEAQLEKSRLLSDRFSAERPKGSFSTLEIQRTEQGDSAMYLCASSLTGVNSPLHFGNGTRLTVT.

The V and J genes are TRBV7-2 and TRBJ1-1; D unclear. Germline V gene lookup returns CDR1 SGHTA and CDR2 FQGNSA. The CDR3 totals 12 residues. V lost 0 bases and J lost 10, with 9 bases in between. In nucleotides, the CDR3 is TGTGCCAGCAGCTTAGCGTCCGGTCGAGCTTTCTTT. Encoded protein: CASSLASGRAFF.

The rearrangement links TRBV7-9 to TRBJ1-1; 7 nucleotides match TRBD1. The trim removed 5 bases at V and 7 bases at J, leaving 10 bases unmatched. The CDR3 runs 14 residues. Germline CDR1 reads SEHNR; CDR2 reads FQNEAQ (reference sequence). The DNA of the CDR3 is TGTGCCAGCAGCCCGATACAGGGGAATAGTGAAGCTTTCTTT. Translated: CASSPIQGNSEAFF.

The chain carries TRBV15 and TRBJ2-3; D not resolved. V gave up 1 base and J gave up 4 bases, with 9 bases separating them. CDR1 and CDR2 (germline): LNHNV, YYDKDF (reference sequence). This CDR3 contains 14 residues. CDR3 bases: TGTGCCACCAGCAGAGTTGGAGAAGCAGATACGCAGTATTTT. The encoded protein is CATSRVGEADTQYF.

This sequence joins TRBV10-3 and TRBJ2-1; TRBD1 matches at 11 bases. J lost 15 bases, V lost 3 bases, and 19 bases had no gene match. The CDR3 contains 17 residues. From germline, CDR1 is ENHRY and CDR2 SYGVKD. The CDR3 DNA reads TGTGCCATCAGTGACCCCGGGACAGGGGGGACCATGGGGACCCCGTTCTTC. It is translated as CAISDPGTGGTMGTPFF.

The chain has TRBV5-1 and TRBJ2-7, with 9 bases identical to TRBD1. The CDR3 length is 16 residues. From germline, CDR1 is SGHRS and CDR2 YFSETQ. Trimming removed 4 bases from V and 4 bases from J; junction bases left unmatched: 12. The CDR3 nucleotides read TGCGCCAGCAGCATACGAGGACAGGGGCGATGGTACGAGCAGTACTTC. It specifies CASSIRGQGRWYEQYF.

V is TRBV19 and J is TRBJ2-2; 7 bases are shared with TRBD2. The V gene end was trimmed by 1 base and the J gene end by 2 bases; junction bases not matched to a gene: 7. There are 17 residues in the CDR3. CDR1 and CDR2 (germline): LNHDA, SQIVND (reference sequence). CDR3 amino acids: CASSIVPGGGNTGELFF. The CDR3 DNA sequence: TGTGCCAGTAGTATAGTTCCGGGAGGAGGAAACACCGGGGAGCTGTTTTTT. The whole variable domain, filled in from reference TRBV19 and TRBJ2-2, reads DGGITQSPKYLFRKEGQNVTLSCEQNLNHDAMYWYRQDPGQGLRLIYYSQIVNDFQKGDIAEGYSVSREKKESFPLTVTSAQKNPTAFYLCASSIVPGGGNTGELFFGEGSRLTVL.

The genes are TRBV30 and TRBJ1-1, with a weak D call TRBD1 (6 bases). V lost 1 base to trimming and J lost 0 bases, with 6 bases between them. This CDR3 is 13 amino acids long. The germline gives CDR1 GTSNPN, CDR2 SVGIG (reference sequence). The CDR3 sequence is CAWSGQVNTEAFF. Written as DNA, the CDR3 is TGTGCCTGGAGTGGACAGGTGAACACTGAAGCTTTCTTT.

The rearrangement uses TRBV18 and TRBJ2-1, with D perhaps matching TRBD2 (5 bases). CDR1 is KGHSH, CDR2 LQKENI, per germline. This CDR3 region has 13 residues. Trimming left V 0 bases short and J 10 bases short, with 10 bases between. The CDR3 bases are TGTGCCAGCTCACCACCAGGGAGTCGAGAGCAGTTCTTC. This codes for CASSPPGSREQFF.

The chain's CDR3 is CASSQTSGRAAAYEQYF. The CDR3 DNA is TGTGCCAGCAGCCAGACTAGCGGGAGGGCCGCGGCCTACGAGCAGTACTTC. The chain uses TRBV11-2 and TRBJ2-7, with 14 nucleotides matching TRBD2. There are 17 residues in the CDR3. V lost 5 bases, J lost 2 bases, and 8 bases stayed unmatched. Germline assignment: CDR1 SGHAT and CDR2 FQNNGV.

The chain joins TRBV5-1 to TRBJ2-3; 10 nucleotides match TRBD2. CDR1 SGHRS and CDR2 YFSETQ come from the germline V gene. The CDR3 contains 16 residues. With V trimmed by 3 bases and J by 0 bases, 4 bases remained unmatched. This CDR3 is CASSSLAGGSTDTQYF. DNA of the CDR3: TGCGCCAGCAGCTCTTTAGCGGGGGGTAGCACAGATACGCAGTATTTT.

The rearrangement joins TRBV7-9 to TRBJ2-7; TRBD1 is a possible D gene (5 bases). V was clipped by 0 bases and J by 6 bases, with 9 bases between them. This CDR3 region has 13 residues. Germline V gene sequence: CDR1 SEHNR, CDR2 FQNEAQ (reference sequence). CDR3 in amino acids: CASSLARQGEQYF. CDR3 DNA sequence: TGTGCCAGCAGCTTAGCCCGTCAGGGCGAGCAGTACTTC.

The V call is TRBV28, the J call TRBJ2-1; weak D call: TRBD1 (7 bases). V lost 6 bases to trimming and J lost 6 bases, with 33 bases between them. This CDR3 is 20 amino acids long. Per germline, CDR1 MDHEN and CDR2 SYDVKM. CDR3 amino acids: CASRTPTGWGMAGRGNEQFF. The CDR3 nucleotides read TGTGCCAGCAGAACACCGACAGGGTGGGGCATGGCGGGAAGGGGCAATGAGCAGTTCTTC.

J is TRBJ2-2 and V is TRBV28, with D perhaps matching TRBD2 (6 bases). Germline V gene data show CDR1 as MDHEN and CDR2 as SYDVKM. Trimming removed 6 bases from V and 4 bases from J, with 18 bases in between. The CDR3 spans 16 residues. The CDR3 spells CASSGSFESSTGELFF. CDR3 nucleotide sequence: TGTGCCAGCAGCGGGAGCTTTGAGAGCAGCACCGGGGAGCTGTTTTTT. Combining the CDR3 with reference TRBV28 and TRBJ2-2 gives the whole variable domain DVKVTQSSRYLVKRTGEKVFLECVQDMDHENMFWYRQDPGLGLRLIYFSYDVKMKEKGDIPEGYSVSREKKERFSLILESASTNQTSMYLCASSGSFESSTGELFFGEGSRLTVL.

The rearrangement joins TRBV25-1 to TRBJ2-2; D ambiguous. The CDR3 loop spans 13 amino acids. V lost 3 bases and J 7 bases, leaving 9 bases between the germline ends. The germline V gene encodes CDR1 MGHDK and CDR2 SYGVNS. As DNA, the CDR3 is TGTGCCAGCAGTGATCTGAGCGACGGGGAGCTGTTTTTT. Translating gives CASSDLSDGELFF.

The V and J genes are TRBV18 and TRBJ2-1; D is unclear. The CDR3 loop spans 15 amino acids. Deletions cut 4 bases from V and 0 bases from J, with 10 bases between. CDR1 is KGHSH, CDR2 LQKENI, per germline. This chain's CDR3 is CASSQSSGSYNEQFF. CDR3 DNA: TGTGCCAGCTCACAGTCGTCGGGCTCCTACAATGAGCAGTTCTTC.

The CDR3 DNA sequence: TGCAGCGTTGAAGATCCAGGGAATCATGGCTACACCTTC. Its protein product is CSVEDPGNHGYTF. The chain links TRBV29-1 to TRBJ1-2, with a tentative D call TRBD1 (5 bases). The V gene's germline CDR1 is SQVTM and CDR2 ANQGSEA. This CDR3 is built from 13 residues. The V end was cut by 0 bases, the J end by 6 bases, with 11 bases between.

The rearrangement links TRBV25-1 to TRBJ2-6; 12 positions agree with TRBD1. Trimming took 2 bases from V and 2 from J; bases not matched to a gene: 4. The germline V gene has CDR1 MGHDK and CDR2 SYGVNS. The CDR3 totals 18 residues. The chain's CDR3 is CASSEPGQGAAGANVLTF. The CDR3 DNA follows: TGTGCCAGCAGTGAACCGGGACAGGGGGCGGCTGGGGCCAACGTCCTGACTTTC.

The genes are TRBV11-3 and TRBJ2-1; D perhaps matches TRBD2 (6 bases). V was clipped by 5 bases and J by 6 bases, with 17 bases between them. The CDR3 has 15 residues. Germline values: CDR1 SGHNT, CDR2 YENEEA. The CDR3: CASSPTGTGGNEQFF. The CDR3 nucleotides read TGTGCCAGCAGCCCTACCGGGACTGGGGGCAATGAGCAGTTCTTC.